Shown below are 5 T cell receptor beta chains from a single sample sequenced in a study of cytomegalovirus exposure and HLA in healthy donors. The PCR used 60 Vbeta and 13 Jbeta primers. Produced via immunoSEQ multiplex PCR; TCRdb's table is partial and in-frame only. The sample yields under 150,000 clones, 65% to 90% seen once. Sequenced sample: PBMCs. Receptor source: a girl aged 2 to 10 in good health and CMV-seronegative.

V and J are TRBV15 and TRBJ1-2; D unresolved. V lost 0 bases to trimming and J lost 8 bases, with 19 bases between them. Germline V gene data show CDR1 as LNHNV and CDR2 as YYDKDF (reference sequence). This CDR3 comprises 16 residues. CDR3 protein: CATSRDWADLDVGYTF. CDR3 DNA: TGTGCCACCAGCAGAGATTGGGCAGACCTGGATGTCGGCTACACCTTC. Combining the CDR3 with reference TRBV15 and TRBJ1-2 gives the whole variable domain DAMVIQNPRYQVTQFGKPVTLSCSQTLNHNVMYWYQQKSSQAPKLLFHYYDKDFNNEADTPDNFQSRRPNTSFCFLDIRSPGLGDTAMYLCATSRDWADLDVGYTFGSGTRLTVV.

The rearrangement uses TRBV7-2 and TRBJ2-1; 13 nucleotides match TRBD2. The CDR3 loop spans 14 amino acids. After removal of 2 bases from V and 9 bases from J, the junction contained 1 base not matched to a gene. The germline V gene has CDR1 SGHTA and CDR2 FQGNSA. The CDR3 DNA is TGTGCCAGCAGCTTAACTAGCGGGAGGGCTGAGCAGTTCTTC. This encodes CASSLTSGRAEQFF.

V and J are TRBV18 and TRBJ1-4; no clear D. This CDR3 comprises 17 residues. V gave up 2 bases and J gave up 0 bases, with 13 bases separating them. Germline CDR1 is KGHSH and CDR2 is LQKENI. The chain's CDR3 is CASSPLFQLATNEKLFF. CDR3 coding DNA: TGTGCCAGCTCACCATTGTTTCAGCTAGCAACTAATGAAAAACTGTTTTTT.

The V and J genes are TRBV28 and TRBJ1-5; 8 positions match TRBD1. Germline V gene lookup returns CDR1 MDHEN and CDR2 SYDVKM. The V segment lost 4 bases and the J segment 0 bases; nucleotides outside the gene matches: 11. The CDR3 runs to 18 residues. CDR3 amino acids: CASSSGQVSYPSNQPQHF. The CDR3 coding sequence is TGTGCCAGCAGTTCGGGACAGGTCAGCTATCCTAGCAATCAGCCCCAGCATTTT.

This clone was detected only once. Germline and junction disagree at one end, which may indicate a read error. V is TRBV27 and J is TRBJ2-7, with 7 bases identical to TRBD2. Germline lookup yields CDR1 MNHEY and CDR2 SMNVEV (reference sequence). The CDR3 runs to 15 residues. The CDR3 DNA sequence: TGTGCCAGCAGTCCCGCGGCTAGCGGAGACTACAAGCAGTACTTC. This translates into CASSPAASGDYKQYF.